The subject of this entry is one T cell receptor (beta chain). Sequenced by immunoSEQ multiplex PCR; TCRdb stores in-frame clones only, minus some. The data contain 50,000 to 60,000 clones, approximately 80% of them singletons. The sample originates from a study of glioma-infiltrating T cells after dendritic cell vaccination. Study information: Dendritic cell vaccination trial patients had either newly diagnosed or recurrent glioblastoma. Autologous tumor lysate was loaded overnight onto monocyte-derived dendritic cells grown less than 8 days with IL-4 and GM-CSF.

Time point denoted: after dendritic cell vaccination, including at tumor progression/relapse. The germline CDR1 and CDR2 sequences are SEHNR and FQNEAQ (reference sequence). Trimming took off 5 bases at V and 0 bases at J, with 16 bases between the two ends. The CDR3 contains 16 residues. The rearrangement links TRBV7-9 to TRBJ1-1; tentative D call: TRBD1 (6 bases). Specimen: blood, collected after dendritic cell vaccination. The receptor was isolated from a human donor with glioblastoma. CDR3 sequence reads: CASSKDPQGLNTEAFF. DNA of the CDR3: TGTGCCAGCAGCAAAGACCCACAGGGCTTGAACACTGAAGCTTTCTTT.